Presented here are 25 T cell receptor beta chains from one specimen sequenced in a study of T cells in Graves' hyperthyroidism and ophthalmopathy (dated by TCRdb to the late 2010s). The library was made by multiplex PCR. Sequenced using an Illumina HiSeq 2000. The TCR beta CDR3 regions were amplified from RNA transcripts. The TCR CDR3 was subjected to a first round of RT-PCR using the HTBI primer set and the Qiagen OneStep RT-PCR kit. TCRdb reprocessed the public reads (quality trimming at Q25 with fastp, clone calling with MiXCR) and kept in-frame beta chains. Each entry is one CDR3 protein sequence, shown with its most common DNA and genes. The sample profile shows fewer than 700,000 distinct CDR3 sequences; roughly 16% of them were found once. The top ten hold 3% to 4.5% of the sample. Sample: blood. These receptor sequences come from a woman in her 30s with Graves' hyperthyroidism.

This clonotype occurred many times. The chain combines TRBV30 with TRBJ1-5; D call uncertain. CDR1 is GTSNPN and CDR2 is SVGIG in the germline V gene (reference sequence). Between the trimmed V and J ends, which lost 3 bases and 1 base, there was a span of 10 bases. The CDR3 spans 14 residues. CDR3 nucleotides: TGTGCCTGGAGGGGATCACTAAGCAATCAGCCCCAGCATTTT. Translating it yields CAWRGSLSNQPQHF.

The gene calls are TRBV30 and TRBJ2-1; 10 positions agree with TRBD2. Germline trimming cut 5 bases from V and 5 bases from J; bases unmatched to any gene: 12. This CDR3 region has 16 residues. The germline gives CDR1 GTSNPN, CDR2 SVGIG (reference sequence). The CDR3 sequence: CAWSRPRTSGDNEQFF. In DNA form, the CDR3 reads TGTGCCTGGTCCCGACCGAGGACTAGCGGCGACAATGAGCAGTTCTTC.

This clonotype was seen at least ten times. The V gene is TRBV6-1, the J gene TRBJ2-1, with D perhaps assigned TRBD1 or TRBD2 (6 bases each). Germline CDR1 and CDR2: MNHNS and SASEGT. This CDR3 has 15 amino acids. V was trimmed by 5 bases and J by 9 bases, leaving 20 bases between them. CDR3 loop: CASSFLAPEGGEQFF. The CDR3 DNA sequence: TGTGCCAGCAGTTTTCTAGCGCCGGAGGGGGGTGAGCAGTTCTTC.

This clonotype was seen many times. The gene calls are TRBV7-8 and TRBJ2-1; D is possibly TRBD1 (5 bases). In germline, CDR1 is SGHVS, CDR2 FQNEAQ. The CDR3 sequence is 16 residues long. Trimming stripped 3 bases from V and 7 bases from J, with 19 bases between. CDR3 nucleotide sequence: TGTGCCAGCAGCTTGAAGTTTGTGGGGCGCAAAAATGAGCAGTTCTTC. Translated, it gives CASSLKFVGRKNEQFF.

This clonotype was seen a few times. The gene calls are TRBV29-1 and TRBJ2-6, with TRBD2 matching 8 bases. CDR3 length: 16 amino acids. Germline assignment: CDR1 SQVTM and CDR2 ANQGSEA. After removal of 7 bases from V and 1 base from J, the junction contained 9 bases not matched to a gene. CDR3 in DNA: TGCAGCGGCTCGGGAGGGGGTCATTCTGGGGCCAACGTCCTGACTTTC. The encoded protein is CSGSGGGHSGANVLTF.

The rearrangement joins TRBV4-2 to TRBJ2-1; TRBD2 matches at 8 bases. The CDR3 is made up of 16 amino acids. The germline gives CDR1 LGHNA, CDR2 YNFKEQ. Trimming at V came to 1 base and at J to 8 bases, leaving 10 bases not matched to a gene. CDR3 sequence reads: CASSQAGTSSKYEQFF. The DNA for the CDR3 is TGTGCCAGCAGCCAAGCCGGGACTAGTAGTAAATATGAGCAGTTCTTC.

This clonotype has just a few counts. The chain combines TRBV27 with TRBJ2-1, with a weak D call TRBD2 (5 bases). Trimming removed 2 bases at V and 3 bases at J, with 11 bases between. The CDR3 is 15 residues long. Germline assignment: CDR1 MNHEY and CDR2 SMNVEV (reference sequence). As DNA, the CDR3 is TGTGCCAGCAGTTTAGTGGGAGCCGACTACAATGAGCAGTTCTTC. It translates to CASSLVGADYNEQFF.

There are many counts of this clonotype. CDR3 loop: CASRLVNEQFF. The CDR3 DNA follows: TGTGCCAGCAGACTAGTGAATGAGCAGTTCTTC. The rearrangement joins TRBV28 to TRBJ2-1, with D tentatively TRBD2 (5 bases). The V gene lost 6 bases and the J gene lost 7 bases, with 7 bases spanning the gap. Germline V CDR1 and CDR2: MDHEN, SYDVKM. This CDR3 region has 11 residues.

This clonotype was counted many times. The rearrangement links TRBV6-2 or TRBV6-3 to TRBJ1-5, with TRBD1 identical over 7 bases. CDR1 MNHEY and CDR2 SVGEGT come from the germline V gene. The CDR3 length is 14 residues. V lost 7 bases to trimming and J lost 6 bases; unmatched junction nucleotides: 9. CDR3 residues: CASTKGAYGQPQHF. CDR3 nucleotides: TGTGCCAGCACCAAGGGGGCTTACGGTCAGCCCCAGCATTTT.

The chain employs TRBV4-1 and TRBJ2-3, with 10 bases lining up with TRBD2. Germline values: CDR1 MGHRA, CDR2 YSYEKL. The CDR3 sequence is 16 residues long. V was clipped by 1 base and J by 5 bases; unmatched bases: 6. The CDR3 is CASSQVQREGEDTQYF. Here the CDR3 DNA reads TGCGCCAGCAGCCAAGTTCAGCGGGAGGGCGAAGATACGCAGTATTTT.

About this clonotype: A much larger clone lies a single base off, so this may be a read error. The rearrangement uses TRBV5-1 and TRBJ2-7, with 7 bases identical to TRBD1. The germline V gene has CDR1 SGHRS and CDR2 YFSETQ. V dropped 4 bases and J dropped 1; count of bases not matched to a gene: 14. The CDR3 extends over 17 amino acids. This CDR3 is CASSVSTETGISYEQYF. The CDR3 DNA reads as TGCGCCAGCAGCGTCTCGACCGAGACAGGGATTTCCTACGAGCAGTACTTC.

The chain couples TRBV7-2 to TRBJ2-7; D not resolved. Deletions cut 5 bases from V and 3 bases from J, with 20 bases between. The germline gives CDR1 SGHTA, CDR2 FQGNSA. The CDR3 is made up of 16 amino acids. The CDR3 region has the DNA TGTGCCAGCAGCCCAGTCGCTGGCGGAAAAGGCTACGAGCAGTACTTC. The encoded protein is CASSPVAGGKGYEQYF.

Many counts were recorded for this clonotype. CDR3 DNA sequence: TGCAGCGTTAGGACTAGCGGAAAATACGAGCAGTACTTC. Its protein product is CSVRTSGKYEQYF. The rearrangement uses TRBV29-1 and TRBJ2-7, with 10 bases matching TRBD2. This CDR3 has 13 amino acids. Trimming at V came to 5 bases and at J to 4 bases, leaving 5 bases not matched to a gene. Germline V gives CDR1 SQVTM, CDR2 ANQGSEA.

With respect to this clonotype: A read error is possible here, since a much larger clone lies one base away. The rearrangement joins TRBV29-1 to TRBJ2-5; D may be TRBD1 (6 bases). CDR3 length: 14 amino acids. V was shortened by 2 bases and J by 1 base, with 11 bases between the two germline ends. Germline CDR1 and CDR2: SQVTM and ANQGSEA. CDR3 in amino acids: CSVERGQSQETQYF. The DNA for the CDR3 is TGCAGCGTTGAAAGAGGACAGAGCCAAGAGACCCAGTACTTC.

There are a few counts of this clonotype. The genes are TRBV13 and TRBJ2-1, with 7 bases lining up with TRBD2. The CDR3 spans 15 residues. CDR1 and CDR2 (germline): PRHDT, FYEKMQ (reference sequence). The ends lost 4 bases at V and 5 bases at J; junction bases unmatched: 8. CDR3 region: CASSSDRDYHNEQFF. CDR3 nucleotide sequence: TGTGCCAGCAGCTCTGACCGGGACTATCACAATGAGCAGTTCTTC.

This clonotype was recorded at least ten times. The CDR3 DNA reads as TGTGCCAGCAGTCCTAGGGTGAGAACTGAAGCTTTCTTT. It codes for CASSPRVRTEAFF. The V gene is TRBV28, the J gene TRBJ1-1; D remains ambiguous. Looked up from germline, CDR1 is MDHEN and CDR2 is SYDVKM. V lost 5 bases and J 5 bases, leaving 12 bases between the germline ends. The CDR3 is made up of 13 amino acids.

The chain employs TRBV5-1 and TRBJ2-5; TRBD1 aligns across 7 bases. Per germline, CDR1 SGHRS and CDR2 YFSETQ. The V segment lost 0 bases and the J segment 4 bases; nucleotides outside the gene matches: 6. This CDR3 is 15 amino acids long. The CDR3 nucleotides read TGCGCCAGCAGCTTGGACCCCGGGACAGCAGAGACCCAGTACTTC. It codes for CASSLDPGTAETQYF.

This clonotype appeared many times. The chain joins TRBV15 to TRBJ2-1; 8 bases match TRBD2. Germline CDR1 reads LNHNV; CDR2 reads YYDKDF (reference sequence). The CDR3 is 17 residues long. V lost 0 bases and J lost 4; bases outside the gene matches: 8. The DNA for the CDR3 is TGTGCCACCAGCAGAGATCGGGGCGGGAGGCGGTACAATGAGCAGTTCTTC. This codes for CATSRDRGGRRYNEQFF.

The chain uses TRBV7-2 and TRBJ2-7; D is ambiguous. The germline V gene has CDR1 SGHTA and CDR2 FQGNSA. Trimming removed 10 bases at V and 4 bases at J, with 17 bases between. The CDR3 contains 13 residues. CDR3 DNA sequence: TGTGCCACCCAAACCAGACTGGGATACGAGCAGTACTTC. This translates into CATQTRLGYEQYF. Using reference TRBV7-2 and TRBJ2-7 for the parts outside the CDR3, the full variable domain is GAGVSQSPSNKVTEKGKDVELRCDPISGHTALYWYRQSLGQGLEFLIYFQGNSAPDKSGLPSDRFSAERTGGSVSTLTIQRTQQEDSAVYLCATQTRLGYEQYFGPGTRLTVT.

This clonotype has a count of ten or more. The chain couples TRBV11-2 to TRBJ2-7, with 7 positions matching TRBD2. Germline trimming cut 3 bases from V and 3 bases from J; bases unmatched to any gene: 8. This CDR3 is built from 15 residues. The germline gives CDR1 SGHAT, CDR2 FQNNGV. The CDR3 sequence: CASSFYSGRLYEQYF. The CDR3 coding sequence is TGTGCCAGCAGCTTTTATAGCGGGCGGCTCTACGAGCAGTACTTC.

V and J are TRBV12-5 and TRBJ2-7; no clear D gene. Per the germline V gene, CDR1 is LGHNT and CDR2 is FRNRAP. CDR3 length equals 14 residues. V dropped 1 base and J dropped 3 bases, with 10 bases sitting between them. CDR3 loop: CASGLGRLDYEQYF. The CDR3 coding sequence is TGTGCTAGTGGTTTGGGGCGGCTCGACTACGAGCAGTACTTC. Complete variable domain (other parts from reference TRBV12-5 and TRBJ2-7): DARVTQTPRHKVTEMGQEVTMRCQPILGHNTVFWYRQTMMQGLELLAYFRNRAPLDDSGMPKDRFSAEMPDATLATLKIQPSEPRDSAVYFCASGLGRLDYEQYFGPGTRLTVT.

This clonotype was found a few times. The chain is built from TRBV6-1 and TRBJ2-1; TRBD2 matches at 8 bases. The CDR3 is 15 residues long. Per the germline V gene, CDR1 is MNHNS and CDR2 is SASEGT. V dropped 5 bases and J dropped 2; count of bases not matched to a gene: 5. The CDR3 sequence: CASSYREGAYNEQFF. The DNA for the CDR3 is TGTGCCAGCAGTTATCGGGAGGGAGCCTACAATGAGCAGTTCTTC.

This clonotype was observed a handful of times. V usage is TRBV5-5 and J usage is TRBJ2-7, with 10 bases fitting TRBD2. The germline V gene has CDR1 SGHKS and CDR2 YYEKEE (reference sequence). Trimming removed 2 bases from V and 5 bases from J; junction bases left unmatched: 1. CDR3 length: 13 amino acids. The CDR3 protein is CASSLLAGNEQYF. CDR3 coding DNA: TGTGCCAGCAGCTTACTAGCGGGGAACGAGCAGTACTTC.

This clonotype was seen only a few times. The V gene is TRBV4-3, the J gene TRBJ2-7; 9 bases are a match to TRBD2. Germline V gives CDR1 LGHNA, CDR2 YSLEER. The trim removed 1 base at V and 5 bases at J, leaving 6 bases unmatched. The CDR3 has 15 amino acids. Here the CDR3 DNA reads TGCGCCAGCAGCCAAGCCCCTAGCGGGATGGACGAGCAGTACTTC. Translated, it gives CASSQAPSGMDEQYF.

The sample holds many counts of this clonotype. The chain links TRBV20-1 to TRBJ1-1; tentatively, D is TRBD1 (5 bases). The germline CDR1 and CDR2 sequences are DFQATT and SNEGSKA (reference sequence). The CDR3 contains 16 residues. V lost 0 bases and J lost 5, with 19 bases in between. CDR3 sequence: CSARDGGVPQSTEAFF. The CDR3 DNA reads as TGCAGTGCTAGAGACGGGGGGGTTCCACAGAGTACTGAAGCTTTCTTT.